This passage covers 17 T cell receptor beta chains from one sample sequenced in a study of blood T cell repertoires in COVID-19. Using immunoSEQ multiplex PCR, the repertoire was profiled, and TCRdb retains in-frame clones only, with some absent. The sample gives some 120,000 clones, 55% to 75% of which show up once; about 2.2% is in the top ten. Sequencing was performed on peripheral blood. These receptors were collected from a woman aged 65 to 85 with acute or convalescent COVID-19.

Here the CDR3 DNA reads TGCGCCAGCAGAACCGGGACGGGAGCCCAGAGCTCCTATAATTCACCCCTCCACTTT. This gives the protein CASRTGTGAQSSYNSPLHF. The rearrangement uses TRBV5-1 and TRBJ1-6, with D maybe TRBD1 (5 bases). With 5 bases removed from V and 0 bases from J, the gap between germline ends came to 21 bases. Germline V lookup: CDR1 SGHRS, CDR2 YFSETQ. The CDR3 extends over 19 amino acids.

In this sample, this clone turned up a few times. The J gene is TRBJ1-2, the V gene TRBV10-3; 8 nucleotides agree with TRBD1. This CDR3 comprises 15 residues. Germline values: CDR1 ENHRY, CDR2 SYGVKD. V was pared by 6 bases and J by 6 bases, with 12 bases of the junction left unmatched. The CDR3 region has the DNA TGTGCCATCAGGTTCCAGACAGGGGCTAAGCATGGCTACACCTTC. Protein: CAIRFQTGAKHGYTF.

This chain connects TRBV5-1 to TRBJ2-5; 9 nucleotides align to TRBD2. The V segment lost 3 bases and the J segment 4 bases; nucleotides outside the gene matches: 4. The germline V gene has CDR1 SGHRS and CDR2 YFSETQ. CDR3 length: 14 residues. Written as DNA, the CDR3 is TGCGCCAGCAGCTGGCAGACTAGCGGAGAGACCCAGTACTTC. The encoded protein is CASSWQTSGETQYF. Full variable domain (rest looked up from reference TRBV5-1 and TRBJ2-5): KAGVTQTPRYLIKTRGQQVTLSCSPISGHRSVSWYQQTPGQGLQFLFEYFSETQRNKGNFPGRFSGRQFSNSRSEMNVSTLELGDSALYLCASSWQTSGETQYFGPGTRLLVL.

The chain couples TRBV28 to TRBJ2-2; tentatively, D is TRBD1 (5 bases). CDR1 is MDHEN and CDR2 is SYDVKM in the germline V gene. CDR3 length: 14 residues. Trimming stripped 5 bases from V and 5 bases from J, with 12 bases between. The chain's CDR3 is CASSGAGWTGELFF. CDR3 nucleotides: TGTGCCAGCAGTGGGGCAGGGTGGACCGGGGAGCTGTTTTTT.

The chain carries TRBV7-2 and TRBJ2-5; D may be TRBD1 (5 bases). V dropped 3 bases and J dropped 5 bases, with 13 bases sitting between them. CDR3 length equals 14 residues. In germline, CDR1 is SGHTA, CDR2 FQGNSA. CDR3 nucleotide sequence: TGTGCCAGCAGCTTTAGGGGTTTACGGGAGACCCAGTACTTC. Its translation is CASSFRGLRETQYF.

This chain uses TRBV28 with TRBJ2-7, with D possibly matching TRBD1 (6 bases). The germline CDR1 and CDR2 sequences are MDHEN and SYDVKM. Trimming shortened V by 6 bases and J by 4 bases, and 10 bases separated the two germline ends. This CDR3 has 12 residues. CDR3 nucleotides: TGTGCCAGCAGGTCCACAGGGTACGAGCAGTACTTC. Its translation: CASRSTGYEQYF.

The table lists this clone with a few counts. V gene TRBV7-2 combines with J gene TRBJ1-5; a weak D match, TRBD1 (6 bases). This CDR3 comprises 16 residues. V gave up 1 base and J gave up 3 bases, with 13 bases separating them. Germline-derived CDR1 and CDR2 are SGHTA and FQGNSA. In DNA form, the CDR3 reads TGTGCCAGCAGCTTAGGCAGGGGCCTCTACAATCAGCCCCAGCATTTT. It encodes CASSLGRGLYNQPQHF. Supplemented by reference TRBV7-2 and TRBJ1-5, the full variable domain reads GAGVSQSPSNKVTEKGKDVELRCDPISGHTALYWYRQSLGQGLEFLIYFQGNSAPDKSGLPSDRFSAERTGGSVSTLTIQRTQQEDSAVYLCASSLGRGLYNQPQHFGDGTRLSIL.

This clone was seen a handful of times. The chain is built from TRBV5-6 and TRBJ2-7; D remains unclear. Deletions cut 4 bases from V and 1 base from J, with 15 bases between. The CDR3 is made up of 15 amino acids. Germline-derived CDR1 and CDR2 are SGHDT and YYEEEE. The CDR3, as DNA: TGTGCCAGCAGCCAATTCGACAAGCCTTCCTACGAGCAGTACTTC. Its protein product is CASSQFDKPSYEQYF.

This sequence joins TRBV4-1 and TRBJ2-2; D remains unclear. The CDR3 consists of 14 residues. CDR1 and CDR2 (germline): MGHRA, YSYEKL. V was pared by 1 base and J by 3 bases, with 6 bases between. CDR3 in DNA: TGCGCCAGCAGCCAAGCCCGTGACACCGGGGAGCTGTTTTTT. The encoded protein is CASSQARDTGELFF.

The chain is built from TRBV9 and TRBJ1-5; 7 positions match TRBD1. Per germline, CDR1 SGDLS and CDR2 YYNGEE. J gave up 7 bases and V 6 bases, and 10 bases lay outside the gene matches. The CDR3 sequence is 14 residues long. In DNA, the CDR3 is TGTGCCAGCAACCGTCAGGGGGACGGGCAGCCCCAGCATTTT. It translates to CASNRQGDGQPQHF. Looking up the rest from reference TRBV9 and TRBJ1-5 gives the full variable domain: DSGVTQTPKHLITATGQRVTLRCSPRSGDLSVYWYQQSLDQGLQFLIQYYNGEERAKGNILERFSAQQFPDLHSELNLSSLELGDSALYFCASNRQGDGQPQHFGDGTRLSIL.

This chain links TRBV5-6 with TRBJ2-1; TRBD2 matches at 8 bases. The CDR3 totals 15 residues. The J segment lost 4 bases and the V segment lost 6 bases, leaving 9 bases of the junction unmatched. Germline values: CDR1 SGHDT, CDR2 YYEEEE. DNA of the CDR3: TGTGCCAGCAACCCCCGGACTAGCCCTTACAATGAGCAGTTCTTC. Translated, it gives CASNPRTSPYNEQFF. Full variable domain (rest looked up from reference TRBV5-6 and TRBJ2-1): DAGVTQSPTHLIKTRGQQVTLRCSPKSGHDTVSWYQQALGQGPQFIFQYYEEEERQRGNFPDRFSGHQFPNYSSELNVNALLLGDSALYLCASNPRTSPYNEQFFGPGTRLTVL.

A single count supports this clone. CDR3 DNA sequence: TGTGCCACCAGCAGAGATCGGGGGAGCTCCTACAATGAGCAGTTCTTC. Protein product: CATSRDRGSSYNEQFF. The chain combines TRBV15 with TRBJ2-1, with D possibly being TRBD2 (6 bases). The CDR3 runs to 16 residues. V was pared by 0 bases and J by 0 bases, with 9 bases between. Germline V lookup: CDR1 LNHNV, CDR2 YYDKDF (reference sequence).

Comments on this clone: This could be a read error, since a much larger clone is one nucleotide away. CDR3 loop: CASSQVTNLNIGELFF. The CDR3 bases are TGCGCCAGCAGCCAAGTTACTAACCTAAACATCGGGGAGCTGTTTTTT. J is TRBJ2-2 and V is TRBV4-3; D gene ambiguous. Germline V CDR1 and CDR2: LGHNA, YSLEER. The CDR3 is 16 amino acids.

V is TRBV5-3 and J is TRBJ1-4; D is perhaps TRBD1 (5 bases). TRBV5-3 is flagged as an ORF with uncertain function. V was pared by 8 bases and J by 8 bases, with 19 bases between. This CDR3 is 14 amino acids long. CDR3 in amino acids: CASYGTGGREKLFF. As DNA, the CDR3 is TGTGCCAGCTATGGGACGGGGGGTCGAGAAAAACTGTTTTTT.

The genes are TRBV7-2 and TRBJ2-7; D is perhaps TRBD2 (7 bases). Germline lookup yields CDR1 SGHTA and CDR2 FQGNSA. The CDR3 spans 14 residues. V gave up 5 bases and J gave up 4 bases, with 15 bases separating them. CDR3 sequence reads: CASSPQGGSYEQYF. As DNA, the CDR3 is TGTGCCAGCAGCCCACAGGGAGGGAGTTACGAGCAGTACTTC.

With respect to this clone: A read error may produce the germline difference seen at one junction end. The chain combines TRBV10-2 with TRBJ1-2; possibly TRBD1 for D (6 bases). CDR3 length: 13 residues. Germline loops: CDR1 WSHSY, CDR2 SAAADI. The CDR3 region has the DNA TGCGCCAGCAGTGAGTCGACACAGGGAAGGCGCTCCTTC. Translated, it gives CASSESTQGRRSF.

V usage is TRBV28 and J usage is TRBJ2-1; 10 nucleotides agree with TRBD1. CDR3 length: 15 amino acids. With V trimmed by 8 bases and J by 8 bases, 12 bases remained unmatched. Germline V gene sequence: CDR1 MDHEN, CDR2 SYDVKM. CDR3 bases: TGTGCCAGCGGCCCGGGACAGGGGTGGATCGATGAGCAGTTCTTC. Its translation is CASGPGQGWIDEQFF. The entire variable domain, with the rest obtained from reference TRBV28 and TRBJ2-1, is as follows: DVKVTQSSRYLVKRTGEKVFLECVQDMDHENMFWYRQDPGLGLRLIYFSYDVKMKEKGDIPEGYSVSREKKERFSLILESASTNQTSMYLCASGPGQGWIDEQFFGPGTRLTVL.